Following are 22 T cell receptor beta chains from one sample sequenced in a study of blood T cells in healthy people across ages. A sample-barcoded 5' primer and a J-beta primer mix were used in a second PCR of about 6 to 11 cycles. TCRdb ran MiXCR on the 5' RACE reads and lists one entry per CDR3 protein. The sample comprises 1,500,000 or so distinct CDR3 sequences, around 55% of which are singletons, and 6.7% rests with the top ten. Material for sequencing was blood. These receptors all come from a young man in good health.

The rearrangement joins TRBV4-1 to TRBJ2-1, with TRBD2 identical over 15 bases. The CDR3 has 15 residues. Trimming took 8 bases from V and 9 from J; bases not matched to a gene: 8. Germline loops: CDR1 MGHRA, CDR2 YSYEKL. CDR3 in DNA: TGCGCCAGCTCCAACCCGGGACTAGCGGGAGGTGAGCAGTTCTTC. Encoded protein: CASSNPGLAGGEQFF.

The genes are TRBV24-1 and TRBJ2-1; 7 bases line up with TRBD1. This CDR3 has 19 residues. The germline V gene has CDR1 KGHDR and CDR2 SFDVKD. Trimming took 1 base from V and 12 from J; bases not matched to a gene: 23. This chain's CDR3 is CATSDFARRDSRINEGQFF. CDR3 bases: TGTGCCACCAGTGATTTTGCCCGACGGGACAGCAGAATCAATGAAGGGCAGTTCTTC.

V gene TRBV7-9 combines with J gene TRBJ2-1, with D perhaps matching TRBD1 (6 bases). The CDR3 loop spans 16 amino acids. Germline loops: CDR1 SEHNR, CDR2 FQNEAQ (reference sequence). The germline V and J ends were trimmed by 5 bases and 1 base, with 15 bases remaining between them. The CDR3 DNA sequence: TGTGCCAGCAGCCCCGCTCAAAGGGGGTCCTACAATGAGCAGTTCTTC. It yields the protein CASSPAQRGSYNEQFF.

The V and J genes are TRBV9 and TRBJ2-1, with TRBD2 matching 8 bases. Trimming took 4 bases from V and 8 from J; bases not matched to a gene: 14. CDR3 length: 16 residues. Germline lookup yields CDR1 SGDLS and CDR2 YYNGEE. CDR3 nucleotide sequence: TGTGCCAGCAGCCTTCCCGGGACTAGGTCCCCCCATGAGCAGTTCTTC. Its protein is CASSLPGTRSPHEQFF.

V is TRBV20-1 and J is TRBJ2-7; D is perhaps TRBD2 (6 bases). Trimming shortened V by 6 bases and J by 0 bases, and 15 bases separated the two germline ends. Germline loops: CDR1 DFQATT, CDR2 SNEGSKA (reference sequence). The CDR3 extends over 14 amino acids. Written as DNA, the CDR3 is TGCAGTGCCAGGAAGGGACTCCCCTCCTACGAGCAGTACTTC. It codes for CSARKGLPSYEQYF.

This chain joins TRBV5-1 and TRBJ1-6; D uncertain. Looked up from germline, CDR1 is SGHRS and CDR2 is YFSETQ. The CDR3 extends over 16 amino acids. Deletions cut 3 bases from V and 8 bases from J, with 18 bases between. The CDR3 protein is CASSSAGSPRDSPLHF. For the CDR3, the DNA is TGCGCCAGCAGCTCGGCGGGTTCGCCACGGGATTCACCCCTCCACTTT.

This chain uses TRBV6-1 with TRBJ2-1; tentative D call: TRBD2 (6 bases). The better agreement between TRBJ2-7 and the DNA end casts doubt on the J call. Germline CDR1 MNHNS, CDR2 SASEGT. The CDR3 spans 13 residues. DNA for the CDR3: TGTGCCAGCAGTGAGCGGGACGGCTACGAGCAGTACTTC. Amino acid sequence: CASSERDGYEQYF.

This clonotype has just a few counts. This chain links TRBV29-1 with TRBJ2-2; the D gene could be TRBD1 or TRBD2 (5 bases each). The germline V gene encodes CDR1 SQVTM and CDR2 ANQGSEA. This CDR3 comprises 16 residues. Between the trimmed V and J ends, which lost 3 bases and 5 bases, there was a span of 19 bases. This CDR3 is CSVERGSCLRTGELFF. The CDR3, as DNA: TGCAGCGTTGAGAGGGGTTCTTGTTTGCGGACCGGGGAGCTGTTTTTT.

For the CDR3, the DNA is TGCAGTGCCATCCCGAGCGGGAGAGCCGACATCTACGAGCAGTACTTC. Translation gives CSAIPSGRADIYEQYF. The V call is TRBV20-1, the J call TRBJ2-7, with 8 bases identical to TRBD2. CDR1 and CDR2 from the germline V gene are DFQATT and SNEGSKA (reference sequence). J gave up 3 bases and V 6 bases, and 16 bases lay outside the gene matches. The CDR3 is made up of 16 amino acids.

This clonotype was counted between two and nine times. This chain uses TRBV3-1 with TRBJ2-1; D remains ambiguous. Germline V gene data show CDR1 as LGHDT and CDR2 as YNNKEL (reference sequence). The CDR3 is 18 residues long. V lost 0 bases to trimming and J lost 1 base, with 16 bases between them. CDR3 sequence: CASSQDILAVGSYNEQFF. The CDR3 nucleotides are TGTGCCAGCAGCCAAGATATCCTCGCGGTAGGTTCCTACAATGAGCAGTTCTTC.

This clonotype was found a few times. The chain carries TRBV6-5 and TRBJ2-6; D possibly matches TRBD1 or TRBD2 (5 bases each). V shed 5 bases and J shed 9 bases, with 17 bases lying between them. This CDR3 comprises 15 residues. Germline V gives CDR1 MNHEY, CDR2 SVGAGI. For the CDR3, the DNA is TGTGCCAGCAGTGGAACCGGGACCGACGTCAACGTCCTGACTTTC. It specifies CASSGTGTDVNVLTF.

The chain is built from TRBV5-5 and TRBJ2-1, with D possibly being TRBD2 (5 bases). The CDR3 is 15 amino acids. Germline values: CDR1 SGHKS, CDR2 YYEKEE (reference sequence). V shed 4 bases and J shed 3 bases, with 14 bases lying between them. CDR3 DNA sequence: TGTGCCAGCAGCCCCCGGGATGGAGACTACAATGAGCAGTTCTTC. Protein: CASSPRDGDYNEQFF.

The V and J genes are TRBV20-1 and TRBJ2-7, with TRBD2 matching 11 bases. The length of the CDR3 is 15 residues. Unmatched junction bases numbered 12, after V lost 7 bases and J lost 4 bases. The V gene's germline CDR1 is DFQATT and CDR2 SNEGSKA (reference sequence). The CDR3 sequence: CSGRPSGGPHYEQYF. The CDR3 coding sequence is TGCAGTGGCCGACCTAGCGGGGGGCCTCATTACGAGCAGTACTTC.

The chain uses TRBV28 and TRBJ2-7; TRBD2 aligns across 11 bases. Trimming took 7 bases from V and 0 from J; bases not matched to a gene: 14. Germline values: CDR1 MDHEN, CDR2 SYDVKM. The CDR3 is 18 amino acids. The CDR3 loop reads CASIIPPTSGSNSYEQYF. For the CDR3, the DNA is TGTGCCAGCATCATTCCCCCAACTAGCGGGAGCAACTCCTACGAGCAGTACTTC.

This clonotype was seen once. In DNA form, the CDR3 reads TGTGCCAGCAACCCTGGGACAGGGGCGGACACAGATACGCAGTATTTT. Its protein product is CASNPGTGADTDTQYF. The chain uses TRBV13 and TRBJ2-3; 10 bases fit TRBD1. CDR3 size: 16 residues. V dropped 7 bases and J dropped 2; count of bases not matched to a gene: 9. Germline V gene lookup returns CDR1 PRHDT and CDR2 FYEKMQ (reference sequence).

This clonotype has more than one count but fewer than ten. This chain uses TRBV29-1 with TRBJ2-1; 9 bases map to TRBD2. This CDR3 comprises 13 residues. Germline V gene data show CDR1 as SQVTM and CDR2 as ANQGSEA. V was clipped by 5 bases and J by 9 bases; unmatched bases: 8. Here the CDR3 DNA reads TGCAGCGTTCAGGCTAGCGGGATTTCTGAGCAGTTCTTC. Protein: CSVQASGISEQFF.

The V gene is TRBV4-1, the J gene TRBJ1-3; possible D gene TRBD1, 5 bases. CDR1 and CDR2 (germline): MGHRA, YSYEKL. This CDR3 is built from 15 residues. The V and J ends lost 1 base and 8 bases respectively, with 15 bases between them. The CDR3 region is CASSQAQGIRDTIYF. CDR3 sequence (DNA): TGCGCCAGCAGCCAAGCCCAGGGCATTCGGGACACCATATATTTT.

This clonotype was counted only a few times. The chain joins TRBV7-9 to TRBJ2-1; TRBD2 aligns across 7 bases. V dropped 4 bases and J dropped 0; count of bases not matched to a gene: 6. Germline assignment: CDR1 SEHNR and CDR2 FQNEAQ (reference sequence). CDR3 size: 16 residues. CDR3 loop: CASSSLSGISYNEQFF. CDR3 nucleotides: TGTGCCAGCAGCTCCCTAAGCGGGATCTCCTACAATGAGCAGTTCTTC.

In DNA, the CDR3 is TGCAGTGCTAGATTAAGGACAAGACCTTCTACTAACTATGGCTACACCTTC. Translated: CSARLRTRPSTNYGYTF. This rearrangement joins TRBV20-1 to TRBJ1-2; D is perhaps TRBD1 (5 bases). V dropped 2 bases and J dropped 0 bases, with 19 bases sitting between them. CDR3 size: 17 residues. Germline loops: CDR1 DFQATT, CDR2 SNEGSKA (reference sequence).

This chain connects TRBV20-1 to TRBJ2-7; D is perhaps TRBD2 (6 bases). From germline, CDR1 is DFQATT and CDR2 SNEGSKA (reference sequence). This CDR3 comprises 15 residues. Trimming stripped 4 bases from V and 7 bases from J, with 23 bases between. The CDR3 nucleotides read TGCAGTGCTACGCGAGGAGGGGCCGAGTCAATGGAGCAGTACTTC. This translates into CSATRGGAESMEQYF.

This rearrangement joins TRBV3-1 to TRBJ2-3; D call uncertain. V shed 0 bases and J shed 2 bases, with 12 bases lying between them. Per germline, CDR1 LGHDT and CDR2 YNNKEL (reference sequence). The CDR3 totals 16 residues. The CDR3 nucleotides are TGTGCCAGCAGCCAAGATAAAGGTTTTTACACAGATACGCAGTATTTT. It translates to CASSQDKGFYTDTQYF.

V and J are TRBV6-2 or TRBV6-3 and TRBJ2-4, with 8 bases fitting TRBD1. The J call may be in error: the DNA end matches TRBJ2-7 better. CDR1 is MNHEY, CDR2 SVGEGT, per germline. CDR3 length: 14 residues. CDR3 sequence: CASRYAGQGYEQYF. The CDR3 bases are TGTGCCAGCAGGTATGCTGGACAGGGTTACGAGCAGTACTTC.